The entry that follows covers one T cell receptor (beta chain) sequence. Its target is not known. With 60 Vbeta and 13 Jbeta primers, the PCR was carried out. Measured with immunoSEQ multiplex PCR; TCRdb has only the in-frame clones, and not every one. The sample has some 130,000 clones; around 74% are singletons. The sample comes from a study of cytomegalovirus exposure and HLA in healthy donors. Study observations and caveats: In a later analysis, CMV-associated beta chains were mostly HLA-associated, it appeared. In vitro data verified a few CMV-associated chains as specific for CMV antigens.

Germline-derived CDR1 and CDR2 are MNHEY and SMNVEV (reference sequence). Trimming removed 3 bases from V and 4 bases from J, with 12 bases in between. The CDR3 length is 14 residues. V usage is TRBV27 and J usage is TRBJ2-5, with a weak D call TRBD1 (8 bases). This clonotype was obtained from a male donor in good health and CMV-seronegative. The sequenced material came from PBMCs. As DNA, the CDR3 is TGTGCCAGCAGTTTGGACAGGGAGGGAGAGACCCAGTACTTC. Its translation: CASSLDREGETQYF.